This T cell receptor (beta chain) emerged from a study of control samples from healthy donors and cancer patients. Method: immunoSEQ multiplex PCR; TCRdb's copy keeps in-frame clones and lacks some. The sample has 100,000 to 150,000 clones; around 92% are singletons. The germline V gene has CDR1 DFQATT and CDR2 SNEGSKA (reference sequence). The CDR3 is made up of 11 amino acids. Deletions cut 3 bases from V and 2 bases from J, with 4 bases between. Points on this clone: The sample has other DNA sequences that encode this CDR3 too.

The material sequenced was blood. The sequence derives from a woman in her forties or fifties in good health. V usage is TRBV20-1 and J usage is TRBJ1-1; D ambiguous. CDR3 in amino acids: CSASSNTEAFF. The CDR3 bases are TGCAGTGCTAGTTCCAACACTGAAGCTTTCTTT.